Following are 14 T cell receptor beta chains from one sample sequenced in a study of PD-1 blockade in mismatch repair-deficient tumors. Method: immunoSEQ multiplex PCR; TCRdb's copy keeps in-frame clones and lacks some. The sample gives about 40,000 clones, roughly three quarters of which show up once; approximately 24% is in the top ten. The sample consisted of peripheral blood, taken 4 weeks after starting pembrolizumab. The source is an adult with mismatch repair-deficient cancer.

The DNA of the CDR3 is TGCGCCAGCAGCGAATCAACTAGTTCCACAGATACGCAGTATTTT. This gives the protein CASSESTSSTDTQYF. The chain uses TRBV4-3 and TRBJ2-3; tentative D call: TRBD2 (5 bases). The V and J ends lost 5 bases and 2 bases respectively, with 14 bases between them. The CDR3 spans 15 residues. Germline V gene lookup returns CDR1 LGHNA and CDR2 YSLEER.

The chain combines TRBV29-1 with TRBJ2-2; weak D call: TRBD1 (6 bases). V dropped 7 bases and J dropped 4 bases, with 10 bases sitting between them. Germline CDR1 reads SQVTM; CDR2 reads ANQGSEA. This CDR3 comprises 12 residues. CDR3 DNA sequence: TGCAGCGGGACAGCTCTCACCGGGGAGCTGTTTTTT. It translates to CSGTALTGELFF.

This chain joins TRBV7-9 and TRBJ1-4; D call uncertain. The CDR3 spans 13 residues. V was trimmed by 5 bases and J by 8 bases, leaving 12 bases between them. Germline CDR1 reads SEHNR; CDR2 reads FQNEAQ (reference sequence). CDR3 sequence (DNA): TGTGCCAGCAGCCCCGACCCCCGGGAAAAACTGTTTTTT. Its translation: CASSPDPREKLFF.

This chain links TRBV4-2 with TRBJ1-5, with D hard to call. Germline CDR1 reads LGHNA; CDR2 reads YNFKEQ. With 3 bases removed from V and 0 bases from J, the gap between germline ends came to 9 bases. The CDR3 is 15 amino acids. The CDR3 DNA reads TGTGCCAGCAGCCATGGGAGAAATAGCAATCAGCCCCAGCATTTT. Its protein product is CASSHGRNSNQPQHF.

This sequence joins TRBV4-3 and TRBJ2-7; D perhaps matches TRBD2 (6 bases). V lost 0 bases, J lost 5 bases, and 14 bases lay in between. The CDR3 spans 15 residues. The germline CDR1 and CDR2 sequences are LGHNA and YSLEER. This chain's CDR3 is CASSQDEEGMDEQYF. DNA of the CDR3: TGCGCCAGCAGCCAAGACGAGGAGGGGATGGACGAGCAGTACTTC.

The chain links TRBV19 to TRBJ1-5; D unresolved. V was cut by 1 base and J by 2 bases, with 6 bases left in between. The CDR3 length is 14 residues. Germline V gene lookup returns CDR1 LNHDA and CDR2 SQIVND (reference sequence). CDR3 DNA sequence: TGTGCCAGTAGTATAGTGGGTGGCAATCAGCCCCAGCATTTT. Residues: CASSIVGGNQPQHF.

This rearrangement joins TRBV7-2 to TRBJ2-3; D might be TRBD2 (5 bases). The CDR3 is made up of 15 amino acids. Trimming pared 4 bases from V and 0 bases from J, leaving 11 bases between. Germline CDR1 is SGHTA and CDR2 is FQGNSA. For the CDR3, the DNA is TGTGCCAGCAGCTCCGGACTTTTAAGCACAGATACGCAGTATTTT. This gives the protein CASSSGLLSTDTQYF.

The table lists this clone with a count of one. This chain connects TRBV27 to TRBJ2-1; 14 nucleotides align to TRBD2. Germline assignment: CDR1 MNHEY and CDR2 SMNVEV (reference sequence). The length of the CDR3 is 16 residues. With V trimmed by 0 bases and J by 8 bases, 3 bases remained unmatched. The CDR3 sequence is CASSLSGLAGAHEQFF. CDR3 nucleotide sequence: TGTGCCAGCAGTTTATCGGGACTAGCGGGAGCCCATGAGCAGTTCTTC.

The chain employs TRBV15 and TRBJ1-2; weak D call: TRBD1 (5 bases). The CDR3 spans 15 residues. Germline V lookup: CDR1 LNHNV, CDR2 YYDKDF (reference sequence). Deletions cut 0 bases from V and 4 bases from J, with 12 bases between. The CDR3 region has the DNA TGTGCCACCAGCAGAGATCGGGGCCCTGGCTATGGCTACACCTTC. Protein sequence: CATSRDRGPGYGYTF.

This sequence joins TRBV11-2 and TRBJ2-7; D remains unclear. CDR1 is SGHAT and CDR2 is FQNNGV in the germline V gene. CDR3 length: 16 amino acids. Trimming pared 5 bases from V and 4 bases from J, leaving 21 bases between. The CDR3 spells CASSQSAEPIPYEQYF. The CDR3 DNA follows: TGTGCCAGCAGCCAATCGGCGGAACCTATACCATACGAGCAGTACTTC.

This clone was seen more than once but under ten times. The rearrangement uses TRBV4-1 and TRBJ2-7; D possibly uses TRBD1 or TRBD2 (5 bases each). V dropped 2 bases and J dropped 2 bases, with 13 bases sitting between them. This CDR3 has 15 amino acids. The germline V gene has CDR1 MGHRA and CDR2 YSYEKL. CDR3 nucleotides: TGCGCCAGCAGCCAAATCCTGCTGGGGGCCTACGAGCAGTACTTC. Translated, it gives CASSQILLGAYEQYF.

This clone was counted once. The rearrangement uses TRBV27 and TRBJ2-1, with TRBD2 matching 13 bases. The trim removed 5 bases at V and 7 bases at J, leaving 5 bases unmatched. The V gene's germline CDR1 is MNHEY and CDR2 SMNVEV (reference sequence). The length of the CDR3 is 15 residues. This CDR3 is CASSLGTSGKNEQFF. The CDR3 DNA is TGTGCCAGCAGTCTCGGGACTAGCGGGAAAAATGAGCAGTTCTTC.

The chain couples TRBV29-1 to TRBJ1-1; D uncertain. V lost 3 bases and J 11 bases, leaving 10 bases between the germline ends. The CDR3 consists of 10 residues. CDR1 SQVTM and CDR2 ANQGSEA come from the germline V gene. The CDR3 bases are TGCAGCGTTGATCGTGGTCGGGCTTTCTTT. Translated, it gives CSVDRGRAFF.

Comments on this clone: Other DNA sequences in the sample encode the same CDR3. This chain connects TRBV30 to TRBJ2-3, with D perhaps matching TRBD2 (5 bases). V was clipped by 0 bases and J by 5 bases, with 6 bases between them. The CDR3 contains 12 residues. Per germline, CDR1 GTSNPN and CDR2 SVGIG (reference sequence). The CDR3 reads CAWSVLVDTQYF. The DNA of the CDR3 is TGTGCCTGGAGTGTACTAGTAGATACGCAGTATTTT.